This TCR beta chain came from a study of blood T cell repertoires in COVID-19. The CDR3 extends over 14 amino acids. The germline V gene has CDR1 SGDLS and CDR2 YYNGEE. The V gene lost 4 bases and the J gene lost 2 bases, with 11 bases spanning the gap. Original data processing: Reference gene primers were amplified, and this amplification served to estimate nucleated cell counts. The protocol was immunoSEQ multiplex PCR, while the TCRdb copy is restricted to in-frame clones and leaves out a portion. D and trimming come from the DNA, and the V and J calls and clone size come from that table. The sample has approximately 360,000 clones; roughly 90% are singletons.

The sequence derives from a woman aged 25 to 39 with acute COVID-19. The chain carries TRBV9 and TRBJ2-3; the D gene is possibly TRBD2 (5 bases). Sequencing was done on a sample of PBMCs or T cells enriched from blood (not recorded which). CDR3 coding DNA: TGTGCCAGCAGCAGAGAGGGATACACAGATACGCAGTATTTT. It yields the protein CASSREGYTDTQYF.